The TCR beta chain under discussion was sequenced for a study of PD-1 blockade in classical Hodgkin lymphoma (dated by TCRdb to the early 2020s). Regarding the study in general: Nivolumab dosing was 3 mg/kg intravenously every 2 weeks, continuing until either disease progression or unacceptable toxicity. To define a peripheral blood immune signature of response to PD-1 blockade in classical Hodgkin lymphoma, the study combined TCR beta sequencing with CyTOF. Here is what the overall study found, with its caveats: Diversity was lower in patients who began nivolumab less than 1 year after ASCT, so these patients were left out of later analyses to avoid confounding by immune reconstitution. Among trial patients, those achieving complete response had baseline diversity similar to that of newly diagnosed patients, while diversity was significantly lower in partial responders and progressors. By C4D1, a significant rise was seen in CD4+ TCR diversity but not in CD8+ TCR diversity (p=0.0027 vs p=0.16), and the rise was most apparent among complete responders (p=0.02). Baseline TCR diversity was reported as lower in newly diagnosed patients than in healthy donors, and lower still in relapsed/refractory patients. The study was limited to a single clinical trial cohort, and causes of repertoire differences, possibly disease activity or prior therapy, remained undefined.

Taken with the paper, the label for time point translates to: cycle 4 day 1 (C4D1), after five to seven weeks of nivolumab. All trial patients had relapsed after autologous stem cell transplantation, with cohorts A, B and C differing in prior brentuximab vedotin exposure. The trial cohort included 56 patients with relapsed/refractory classical Hodgkin lymphoma, and each patient had a best overall response of complete response, partial response or progressive disease. Trial patients were treated with single-agent nivolumab in the multi-cohort phase II CheckMate 205 trial. An independent review committee assessed best overall response using the 2007 International Working Group response criteria. Trial PBMCs were collected immediately before nivolumab initiation (C1D1) and during therapy at cycle 2 day 1 and cycle 4 day 1. Peripheral blood was collected in 8 mL Vacutainer Cell Preparation Tubes, from which PBMCs were isolated by centrifugation and then cryopreserved.

On this clone: No antigen is known for it. Base qualities were left out, and no much larger clone turns up one base away.

The Qiagen DNeasy kit was used to extract genomic DNA from unsorted PBMCs and from the negatively selected CD4+ and CD8+ fractions. Using primers that anneal to V and J segments, immunoSEQ multiplex PCR amplified the TCR beta CDR3 regions. A synthetic immune receptor repertoire was used to minimize amplification bias, and any remaining bias was removed computationally after sequencing. Turning to the authors' computational methods: Repertoire diversity was quantified as the Shannon entropy index using custom Python scripts. The unsorted, CD4+ and CD8+ repertoires were each analyzed separately, with the exception of combined analyses, where CD4+ and CD8+ sequences were merged in silico. Clonal expansion was defined as a frequency increase of at least 2-fold after treatment compared with C1D1, and clones undetected at baseline were assigned a pseudocount of 0.5. Singleton clones were defined as clones with 0 or 1 copy at C1D1, and non-singleton clones were defined as clones with 2 or more copies. Clones expanded in unsorted samples were assigned a CD4+, CD8+ or unknown annotation through matching of protein sequences in sorted samples from the same patient. Diversity changes from C1D1 to C4D1 were tested in paired samples using Wilcoxon tests. Held by TCRdb, this immuneACCESS table contains in-frame sequences only and omits some clones. Under half of the omission traces to an unresolved V gene where checked; the cause of the rest is unknown. V and J calls and clone size come straight from that table; D and trimming were deduced from the DNA. The sample table contains approximately 110,000 clones; only one count was recorded for more than 70% of them. The ten most abundant clones make up around 20% of the sample.

The CDR3 spans 12 residues, from the cysteine through the phenylalanine. The CDR3 DNA has 36 bases and is translated from base 1. CDR1 and CDR2 (MNHNY, SVGAGI) derive from the germline V gene (reference sequence). Trimming leaves V shorter by 0 bases and J shorter by 11 bases, with the junction holding 2 bases beyond the gene matches. The sequencing here drew on peripheral blood mononuclear cells (PBMCs), taken before the fourth cycle of nivolumab. The sequence was collected from a human donor with classical Hodgkin lymphoma. The rearranged chain carries TRBV6-6 and TRBJ1-1, and TRBD1 aligns with 8 junction nucleotides. The DNA sequence reads TGTGCCAGCAGTTACTCGACAGGGGAGGCTTTCTTT. This translates into CASSYSTGEAFF.